Below, 15 T cell receptor beta chains from the same sample are listed, as sequenced in a study of CD8+CD57+ T cells in acquired aplastic anemia. According to the study, genomic DNA was the template for TCR beta VDJ and CDR3 profiling. MiXCR, run by TCRdb on the reads, gives a single entry per CDR3 protein. The sample has 130,000 or so distinct CDR3 sequences, approximately 41% seen once. The patients chosen for sequencing had shown expansion of CD8+CD57+ cells (detected by flow cytometry). Sequencing was performed on sorted CD4+, CD8+, or CD8+CD57+ T cells (not recorded which) from PBMCs. The origin of the receptors is a human donor with aplastic anemia.

This clonotype was counted at least ten times. V is TRBV3-1 and J is TRBJ2-5, with D maybe TRBD1 (6 bases). V shed 1 base and J shed 5 bases, with 11 bases lying between them. CDR3 length: 14 amino acids. From germline, CDR1 is LGHDT and CDR2 YNNKEL (reference sequence). The CDR3 nucleotides read TGTGCCAGCAGCCAAGGGAGTAGGGGGGAGACCCAGTACTTC. Translated: CASSQGSRGETQYF.

The count of this clonotype is one. The chain employs TRBV24-1 and TRBJ2-1, with unresolved D. V was trimmed by 3 bases and J by 8 bases, leaving 4 bases between them. The CDR3 has 11 amino acids. CDR1 and CDR2 from the germline V gene are KGHDR and SFDVKD. CDR3: CATSDTYEQFF. The CDR3 coding sequence is TGTGCCACCAGTGATACGTATGAGCAGTTCTTC.

This chain connects TRBV11-2 to TRBJ2-1, with D possibly called TRBD1 or TRBD2 (5 bases each). The V gene's germline CDR1 is SGHAT and CDR2 FQNNGV. The germline V and J ends were trimmed by 6 bases and 5 bases, with 20 bases remaining between them. This CDR3 is built from 16 residues. CDR3 coding DNA: TGTGCCAGCAGAAAGAGAGGGGCGTTGATAAACAATGAGCAGTTCTTC. It yields the protein CASRKRGALINNEQFF.

This clonotype came up many times. This rearrangement joins TRBV2 to TRBJ1-2; D uncertain. Germline lookup yields CDR1 SNHLY and CDR2 FYNNEI. Between the trimmed V and J ends, which lost 3 bases and 2 bases, there was a span of 7 bases. The length of the CDR3 is 13 residues. CDR3 sequence reads: CASSENINYGYTF. CDR3 DNA: TGTGCCAGCAGTGAGAACATAAACTATGGCTACACCTTC.

This clonotype occurred many times. This chain connects TRBV20-1 to TRBJ1-5; D is unclear. CDR3 length: 12 residues. Trimming shortened V by 8 bases and J by 6 bases, and 14 bases separated the two germline ends. Germline V gene lookup returns CDR1 DFQATT and CDR2 SNEGSKA (reference sequence). The CDR3, as DNA: TGCAGTATAGGGAAAACGGGTCAGCCCCAGCATTTT. This encodes CSIGKTGQPQHF.

This clonotype was detected ten times or more. This rearrangement joins TRBV9 to TRBJ1-4, with D unresolved. The CDR3 length is 15 residues. Germline CDR1 reads SGDLS; CDR2 reads YYNGEE. Trimming took off 0 bases at V and 0 bases at J, with 6 bases between the two ends. DNA for the CDR3: TGTGCCAGCAGCGTAGGGGCAGCAACTAATGAAAAACTGTTTTTT. Amino acid sequence: CASSVGAATNEKLFF.

Note on this clonotype: The junction differs from germline at one of its ends, possibly a read error. This chain joins TRBV7-8 and TRBJ1-2, with D possibly matching TRBD1 (6 bases). This CDR3 region has 15 residues. Germline assignment: CDR1 SGHVS and CDR2 FQNEAQ. For the CDR3, the DNA is TGTGCCAACAGCTTAGTGATAGGGGGTGACTATGGCTACACCTTC. This encodes CANSLVIGGDYGYTF.

This clonotype was observed once. One end of the junction is discordant with germline, which a read error may explain. The V and J genes are TRBV4-3 and TRBJ1-4; no definite D call. The CDR3 sequence is 13 residues long. CDR1 is LGHNA and CDR2 is YSLEER in the germline V gene. CDR3 coding DNA: TGCGCCAGCAGCCAGATAATAGGTGAAGAACTGTTTTTT. Translation: CASSQIIGEELFF.

This chain joins TRBV30 and TRBJ2-7; 8 bases agree with TRBD2. Germline lookup yields CDR1 GTSNPN and CDR2 SVGIG (reference sequence). The CDR3 loop spans 13 amino acids. V gave up 7 bases and J gave up 3 bases; unmatched junction bases: 8. For the CDR3, the DNA is TGTGCCTTCAACTCGGGGGGGAACTACGAGCAGTACGTC. Amino acids: CAFNSGGNYEQYV.

With regard to this clonotype: Since a much larger clone is just one base distant, this may be a read error. The chain has TRBV12-3 or TRBV12-4 and TRBJ2-7; 11 nucleotides match TRBD2. J lost 5 bases, V lost 6 bases, and 9 bases had no gene match. The CDR3 has 15 residues. CDR3 amino acids: CASRKDSGGADEQYF. The CDR3, as DNA: TGTGCCAGCAGGAAAGATAGCGGGGGGGCTGACGAGCAGTACTTC.

This clonotype was observed many times. J is TRBJ2-5 and V is TRBV7-3, with 12 bases aligning to TRBD2. V shed 2 bases and J 5 bases; nucleotides not matched to a gene: 6. The CDR3 spans 16 residues. The V gene's germline CDR1 is SGHTA and CDR2 FQGTGA. CDR3 DNA: TGTGCCAGCAGCTTAGCTCGACTAGCGGGGGCGGAGACCCAGTACTTC. Translating it yields CASSLARLAGAETQYF. Variable domain in full (rest from reference TRBV7-3 and TRBJ2-5): GAGVSQTPSNKVTEKGKYVELRCDPISGHTALYWYRQSLGQGPEFLIYFQGTGAADDSGLPNDRFFAVRPEGSVSTLKIQRTERGDSAVYLCASSLARLAGAETQYFGPGTRLLVL.

The rearrangement uses TRBV29-1 and TRBJ2-7, with TRBD1 as a possible D gene (5 bases). CDR1 and CDR2 (germline): SQVTM, ANQGSEA. The CDR3 extends over 15 amino acids. Between the trimmed V and J ends, which lost 0 bases and 4 bases, there was a span of 16 bases. The CDR3 coding sequence is TGCAGCGTTGAAGATAGCAAGGGGCTTGGATACGAGCAGTACTTC. It encodes CSVEDSKGLGYEQYF.

The chain uses TRBV7-2 and TRBJ1-5, with 10 bases lining up with TRBD1. Germline CDR1 reads SGHTA; CDR2 reads FQGNSA. V lost 4 bases, J lost 6 bases, and 6 bases stayed unmatched. This CDR3 is 15 amino acids long. The CDR3 nucleotides are TGTGCCAGCAGCTCTTGGACAGGGGGTGGTCAGCCCCAGCATTTT. Protein: CASSSWTGGGQPQHF.

The chain recombines TRBV10-3 with TRBJ1-1; TRBD1 is a possible D gene (5 bases). Germline lookup yields CDR1 ENHRY and CDR2 SYGVKD. CDR3 length: 13 residues. Trimming left V 6 bases short and J 5 bases short, with 13 bases between. The CDR3 DNA is TGTGCCATCAGCAATGACGGGGGAACTGAAGCTTTCTTT. Translated, it gives CAISNDGGTEAFF.

There are many counts of this clonotype. This sequence joins TRBV9 and TRBJ2-5; D is ambiguous. V lost 0 bases to trimming and J lost 1 base, with 7 bases between them. The CDR3 is 14 amino acids. Germline V gene data show CDR1 as SGDLS and CDR2 as YYNGEE. The CDR3, as DNA: TGTGCCAGCAGCGTAGGACCAGGCCAAGAGACCCAGTACTTC. It yields the protein CASSVGPGQETQYF.